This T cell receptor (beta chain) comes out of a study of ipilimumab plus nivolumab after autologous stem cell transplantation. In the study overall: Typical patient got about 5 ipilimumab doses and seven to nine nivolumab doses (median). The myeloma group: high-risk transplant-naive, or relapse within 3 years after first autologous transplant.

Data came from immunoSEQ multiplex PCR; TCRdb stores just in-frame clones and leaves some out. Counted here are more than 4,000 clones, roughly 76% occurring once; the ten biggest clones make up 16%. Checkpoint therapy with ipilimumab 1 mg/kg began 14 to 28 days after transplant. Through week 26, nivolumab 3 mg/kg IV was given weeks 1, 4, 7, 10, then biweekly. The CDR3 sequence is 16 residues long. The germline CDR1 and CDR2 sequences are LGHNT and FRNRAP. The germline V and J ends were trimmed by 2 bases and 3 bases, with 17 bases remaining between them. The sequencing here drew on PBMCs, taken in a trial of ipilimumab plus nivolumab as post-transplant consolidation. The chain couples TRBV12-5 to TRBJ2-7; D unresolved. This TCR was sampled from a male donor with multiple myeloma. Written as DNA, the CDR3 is TGTGCTAGTGGTTTGAGCCCCCTCCAGGACGGCTACGAGCAGTACTTC. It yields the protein CASGLSPLQDGYEQYF.